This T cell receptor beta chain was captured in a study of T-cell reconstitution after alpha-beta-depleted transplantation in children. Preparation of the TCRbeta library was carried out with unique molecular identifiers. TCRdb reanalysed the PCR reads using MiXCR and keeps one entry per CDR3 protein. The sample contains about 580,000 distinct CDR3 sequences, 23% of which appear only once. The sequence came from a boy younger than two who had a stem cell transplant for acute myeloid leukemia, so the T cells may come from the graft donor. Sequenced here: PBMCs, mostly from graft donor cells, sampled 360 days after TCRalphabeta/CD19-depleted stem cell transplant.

The CDR3 loop is CAINQDGHGYNEQFF. The DNA for the CDR3 is TGTGCCATCAACCAGGACGGGCATGGGTACAATGAGCAGTTCTTC. This rearrangement joins TRBV10-3 to TRBJ2-1, with unresolved D. The CDR3 has 15 amino acids. Germline CDR1 and CDR2: ENHRY and SYGVKD. V lost 7 bases, J lost 4 bases, and 17 bases lay in between.